This TCR beta chain was sequenced in a study of T cell changes during pregnancy in multiple sclerosis. TCRdb's table, derived via immunoSEQ multiplex PCR, lists solely in-frame clones and lacks some. Here the sample spans over 30,000 clones, about nine tenths being singletons. Trimming removed 5 bases from V and 2 bases from J, with 9 bases in between. The CDR3 is 13 residues long. CDR1 is MNHEY and CDR2 is SVGAGI in the germline V gene. The origin of this receptor is a female donor with multiple sclerosis, enrolled in a pregnancy study. The source was CD4+ T cells from peripheral blood mononuclear cells, collected before pregnancy. This chain connects TRBV6-5 to TRBJ1-2; TRBD1 is a possible D gene (5 bases). The CDR3 loop reads CASSKGQNYGYTF. The CDR3 nucleotides read TGTGCCAGCAGTAAAGGACAAAACTATGGCTACACCTTC.